The 13 T cell receptor beta chains below come from one sample, sequenced in a study of blood T cells in healthy people across ages. Combining a sample-barcoded 5' primer with a J-beta primer mix, a second PCR ran for roughly 7 to 12 cycles. TCRdb re-analysed the 5' RACE reads in MiXCR, keeping a single row per CDR3 protein. The sample records about 970,000 distinct CDR3 sequences, roughly half being singletons. The sample taken for sequencing was blood. These receptors were collected from a woman aged 55-69 years in good health.

This clonotype was seen more than once but under ten times. This chain connects TRBV27 to TRBJ2-5; 14 nucleotides line up with TRBD2. The junction had 10 bases not matched to a gene; V was cut back by 5 bases and J by 5 bases. The CDR3 runs 17 residues. CDR1 and CDR2 from the germline V gene are MNHEY and SMNVEV (reference sequence). For the CDR3, the DNA is TGTGCCAGCAGTAAGGGGACTAGCGGGAGTGTATCGGAGACCCAGTACTTC. It codes for CASSKGTSGSVSETQYF.

A few counts support this clonotype. The chain joins TRBV28 to TRBJ1-6; the D gene is possibly TRBD1 (5 bases). In germline, CDR1 is MDHEN, CDR2 SYDVKM. CDR3 length equals 12 residues. V was clipped by 6 bases and J by 9 bases, with 9 bases between them. CDR3 residues: CASSPRASPLHF. In DNA, the CDR3 is TGTGCCAGCAGCCCCAGGGCTTCACCCCTCCACTTT.

The V and J genes are TRBV29-1 and TRBJ1-6; D unclear. Germline V gene lookup returns CDR1 SQVTM and CDR2 ANQGSEA. V lost 2 bases and J 0 bases, leaving 14 bases between the germline ends. The CDR3 has 17 residues. CDR3 sequence reads: CSVEFTGGSSYNSPLHF. For the CDR3, the DNA is TGCAGCGTTGAATTTACTGGAGGGAGCTCCTATAATTCACCCCTCCACTTT.

In DNA, the CDR3 is TGTGCCAGCAGTGAAGAAGGGAGGGAGGATCAGCCCCAGCATTTT. Translation gives CASSEEGREDQPQHF. The V call is TRBV25-1, the J call TRBJ1-5, with D unclear. Trimming took off 2 bases at V and 5 bases at J, with 13 bases between the two ends. This CDR3 has 15 residues. Germline lookup yields CDR1 MGHDK and CDR2 SYGVNS.

The chain uses TRBV7-3 and TRBJ1-6; D gene ambiguous. Germline V gene lookup returns CDR1 SGHTA and CDR2 FQGTGA. CDR3 length equals 15 residues. Trimming left V 1 base short and J 10 bases short, with 14 bases between. The CDR3 loop is CASSLNGLPGSPLHF. In nucleotides, the CDR3 is TGTGCCAGCAGCTTAAATGGGCTCCCGGGATCACCCCTCCACTTT. Full variable domain (missing parts from reference TRBV7-3 and TRBJ1-6): GAGVSQTPSNKVTEKGKYVELRCDPISGHTALYWYRQSLGQGPEFLIYFQGTGAADDSGLPNDRFFAVRPEGSVSTLKIQRTERGDSAVYLCASSLNGLPGSPLHFGNGTRLTVT.

The chain couples TRBV6-2 or TRBV6-3 to TRBJ2-3; D gene uncertain. V was cut by 0 bases and J by 2 bases, with 9 bases left in between. Germline V gene lookup returns CDR1 MNHEY and CDR2 SVGEGT. The CDR3 length is 15 residues. CDR3 loop: CASSYSRVFTDTQYF. The CDR3, as DNA: TGTGCCAGCAGTTACTCACGAGTTTTCACAGATACGCAGTATTTT.

The chain employs TRBV15 and TRBJ2-7; D is ambiguous. This CDR3 is built from 14 residues. The V gene lost 1 base and the J gene lost 3 bases, with 10 bases spanning the gap. In germline, CDR1 is LNHNV, CDR2 YYDKDF (reference sequence). In nucleotides, the CDR3 is TGTGCCACCAGCAGAGGGATTGGTAACTACGAGCAGTACTTC. Amino acids: CATSRGIGNYEQYF.

This clonotype was counted only a few times. The chain links TRBV28 to TRBJ1-2; D gene unclear. The CDR3 loop spans 12 amino acids. Trimming left V 3 bases short and J 5 bases short, with 7 bases between. From germline, CDR1 is MDHEN and CDR2 SYDVKM. As DNA, the CDR3 is TGTGCCAGCAGTTTCTTGGATTATGGCTACACCTTC. This sequence encodes CASSFLDYGYTF.

The chain uses TRBV3-1 and TRBJ2-7; a weak D match, TRBD2 (6 bases). Between the trimmed V and J ends, which lost 3 bases and 1 base, there was a span of 16 bases. Germline lookup yields CDR1 LGHDT and CDR2 YNNKEL (reference sequence). This CDR3 spans 16 amino acids. CDR3: CASSHNRGGISYEQYF. CDR3 bases: TGTGCCAGCAGCCATAATAGGGGCGGGATTTCCTACGAGCAGTACTTC.

V usage is TRBV28 and J usage is TRBJ1-5; TRBD1 agrees at 9 bases. Germline V gives CDR1 MDHEN, CDR2 SYDVKM. This CDR3 has 17 amino acids. With V trimmed by 9 bases and J by 6 bases, 18 bases remained unmatched. This chain's CDR3 is CASALGGLQGAIQPQHF. The CDR3 DNA is TGTGCCAGTGCCCTGGGGGGGTTACAGGGGGCGATTCAGCCCCAGCATTTT. The full variable domain, in which reference TRBV28 and TRBJ1-5 provide the parts outside the CDR3, is DVKVTQSSRYLVKRTGEKVFLECVQDMDHENMFWYRQDPGLGLRLIYFSYDVKMKEKGDIPEGYSVSREKKERFSLILESASTNQTSMYLCASALGGLQGAIQPQHFGDGTRLSIL.

V usage is TRBV15 and J usage is TRBJ2-1; D gene unclear. The CDR3 spans 13 residues. Per the germline V gene, CDR1 is LNHNV and CDR2 is YYDKDF (reference sequence). Trimming took 5 bases from V and 4 from J, leaving 9 bases between them. CDR3: CATSLVEYNEQFF. The DNA of the CDR3 is TGTGCCACCAGCCTGGTAGAGTACAATGAGCAGTTCTTC.

The table lists this clonotype with a few counts. The CDR3 bases are TGTGCCAGCAGACCGTTGAATTCCAACTATGGCTACACCTTC. It codes for CASRPLNSNYGYTF. V is TRBV6-6 and J is TRBJ1-2; no clear D. The CDR3 has 14 residues. Germline CDR1 is MNHNY and CDR2 is SVGAGI (reference sequence). The V gene lost 6 bases and the J gene lost 2 bases, with 13 bases spanning the gap.

In this sample, this clonotype turned up a few times. The rearrangement joins TRBV7-9 to TRBJ2-7, with 7 bases that match TRBD2. Germline V gives CDR1 SEHNR, CDR2 FQNEAQ (reference sequence). Trimming removed 6 bases from V and 2 bases from J; junction bases left unmatched: 7. The CDR3 is made up of 14 amino acids. CDR3 bases: TGTGCCAGCAGGCGGGAGCGTGCGACCTACGAGCAGTACTTC. Translation gives CASRRERATYEQYF.